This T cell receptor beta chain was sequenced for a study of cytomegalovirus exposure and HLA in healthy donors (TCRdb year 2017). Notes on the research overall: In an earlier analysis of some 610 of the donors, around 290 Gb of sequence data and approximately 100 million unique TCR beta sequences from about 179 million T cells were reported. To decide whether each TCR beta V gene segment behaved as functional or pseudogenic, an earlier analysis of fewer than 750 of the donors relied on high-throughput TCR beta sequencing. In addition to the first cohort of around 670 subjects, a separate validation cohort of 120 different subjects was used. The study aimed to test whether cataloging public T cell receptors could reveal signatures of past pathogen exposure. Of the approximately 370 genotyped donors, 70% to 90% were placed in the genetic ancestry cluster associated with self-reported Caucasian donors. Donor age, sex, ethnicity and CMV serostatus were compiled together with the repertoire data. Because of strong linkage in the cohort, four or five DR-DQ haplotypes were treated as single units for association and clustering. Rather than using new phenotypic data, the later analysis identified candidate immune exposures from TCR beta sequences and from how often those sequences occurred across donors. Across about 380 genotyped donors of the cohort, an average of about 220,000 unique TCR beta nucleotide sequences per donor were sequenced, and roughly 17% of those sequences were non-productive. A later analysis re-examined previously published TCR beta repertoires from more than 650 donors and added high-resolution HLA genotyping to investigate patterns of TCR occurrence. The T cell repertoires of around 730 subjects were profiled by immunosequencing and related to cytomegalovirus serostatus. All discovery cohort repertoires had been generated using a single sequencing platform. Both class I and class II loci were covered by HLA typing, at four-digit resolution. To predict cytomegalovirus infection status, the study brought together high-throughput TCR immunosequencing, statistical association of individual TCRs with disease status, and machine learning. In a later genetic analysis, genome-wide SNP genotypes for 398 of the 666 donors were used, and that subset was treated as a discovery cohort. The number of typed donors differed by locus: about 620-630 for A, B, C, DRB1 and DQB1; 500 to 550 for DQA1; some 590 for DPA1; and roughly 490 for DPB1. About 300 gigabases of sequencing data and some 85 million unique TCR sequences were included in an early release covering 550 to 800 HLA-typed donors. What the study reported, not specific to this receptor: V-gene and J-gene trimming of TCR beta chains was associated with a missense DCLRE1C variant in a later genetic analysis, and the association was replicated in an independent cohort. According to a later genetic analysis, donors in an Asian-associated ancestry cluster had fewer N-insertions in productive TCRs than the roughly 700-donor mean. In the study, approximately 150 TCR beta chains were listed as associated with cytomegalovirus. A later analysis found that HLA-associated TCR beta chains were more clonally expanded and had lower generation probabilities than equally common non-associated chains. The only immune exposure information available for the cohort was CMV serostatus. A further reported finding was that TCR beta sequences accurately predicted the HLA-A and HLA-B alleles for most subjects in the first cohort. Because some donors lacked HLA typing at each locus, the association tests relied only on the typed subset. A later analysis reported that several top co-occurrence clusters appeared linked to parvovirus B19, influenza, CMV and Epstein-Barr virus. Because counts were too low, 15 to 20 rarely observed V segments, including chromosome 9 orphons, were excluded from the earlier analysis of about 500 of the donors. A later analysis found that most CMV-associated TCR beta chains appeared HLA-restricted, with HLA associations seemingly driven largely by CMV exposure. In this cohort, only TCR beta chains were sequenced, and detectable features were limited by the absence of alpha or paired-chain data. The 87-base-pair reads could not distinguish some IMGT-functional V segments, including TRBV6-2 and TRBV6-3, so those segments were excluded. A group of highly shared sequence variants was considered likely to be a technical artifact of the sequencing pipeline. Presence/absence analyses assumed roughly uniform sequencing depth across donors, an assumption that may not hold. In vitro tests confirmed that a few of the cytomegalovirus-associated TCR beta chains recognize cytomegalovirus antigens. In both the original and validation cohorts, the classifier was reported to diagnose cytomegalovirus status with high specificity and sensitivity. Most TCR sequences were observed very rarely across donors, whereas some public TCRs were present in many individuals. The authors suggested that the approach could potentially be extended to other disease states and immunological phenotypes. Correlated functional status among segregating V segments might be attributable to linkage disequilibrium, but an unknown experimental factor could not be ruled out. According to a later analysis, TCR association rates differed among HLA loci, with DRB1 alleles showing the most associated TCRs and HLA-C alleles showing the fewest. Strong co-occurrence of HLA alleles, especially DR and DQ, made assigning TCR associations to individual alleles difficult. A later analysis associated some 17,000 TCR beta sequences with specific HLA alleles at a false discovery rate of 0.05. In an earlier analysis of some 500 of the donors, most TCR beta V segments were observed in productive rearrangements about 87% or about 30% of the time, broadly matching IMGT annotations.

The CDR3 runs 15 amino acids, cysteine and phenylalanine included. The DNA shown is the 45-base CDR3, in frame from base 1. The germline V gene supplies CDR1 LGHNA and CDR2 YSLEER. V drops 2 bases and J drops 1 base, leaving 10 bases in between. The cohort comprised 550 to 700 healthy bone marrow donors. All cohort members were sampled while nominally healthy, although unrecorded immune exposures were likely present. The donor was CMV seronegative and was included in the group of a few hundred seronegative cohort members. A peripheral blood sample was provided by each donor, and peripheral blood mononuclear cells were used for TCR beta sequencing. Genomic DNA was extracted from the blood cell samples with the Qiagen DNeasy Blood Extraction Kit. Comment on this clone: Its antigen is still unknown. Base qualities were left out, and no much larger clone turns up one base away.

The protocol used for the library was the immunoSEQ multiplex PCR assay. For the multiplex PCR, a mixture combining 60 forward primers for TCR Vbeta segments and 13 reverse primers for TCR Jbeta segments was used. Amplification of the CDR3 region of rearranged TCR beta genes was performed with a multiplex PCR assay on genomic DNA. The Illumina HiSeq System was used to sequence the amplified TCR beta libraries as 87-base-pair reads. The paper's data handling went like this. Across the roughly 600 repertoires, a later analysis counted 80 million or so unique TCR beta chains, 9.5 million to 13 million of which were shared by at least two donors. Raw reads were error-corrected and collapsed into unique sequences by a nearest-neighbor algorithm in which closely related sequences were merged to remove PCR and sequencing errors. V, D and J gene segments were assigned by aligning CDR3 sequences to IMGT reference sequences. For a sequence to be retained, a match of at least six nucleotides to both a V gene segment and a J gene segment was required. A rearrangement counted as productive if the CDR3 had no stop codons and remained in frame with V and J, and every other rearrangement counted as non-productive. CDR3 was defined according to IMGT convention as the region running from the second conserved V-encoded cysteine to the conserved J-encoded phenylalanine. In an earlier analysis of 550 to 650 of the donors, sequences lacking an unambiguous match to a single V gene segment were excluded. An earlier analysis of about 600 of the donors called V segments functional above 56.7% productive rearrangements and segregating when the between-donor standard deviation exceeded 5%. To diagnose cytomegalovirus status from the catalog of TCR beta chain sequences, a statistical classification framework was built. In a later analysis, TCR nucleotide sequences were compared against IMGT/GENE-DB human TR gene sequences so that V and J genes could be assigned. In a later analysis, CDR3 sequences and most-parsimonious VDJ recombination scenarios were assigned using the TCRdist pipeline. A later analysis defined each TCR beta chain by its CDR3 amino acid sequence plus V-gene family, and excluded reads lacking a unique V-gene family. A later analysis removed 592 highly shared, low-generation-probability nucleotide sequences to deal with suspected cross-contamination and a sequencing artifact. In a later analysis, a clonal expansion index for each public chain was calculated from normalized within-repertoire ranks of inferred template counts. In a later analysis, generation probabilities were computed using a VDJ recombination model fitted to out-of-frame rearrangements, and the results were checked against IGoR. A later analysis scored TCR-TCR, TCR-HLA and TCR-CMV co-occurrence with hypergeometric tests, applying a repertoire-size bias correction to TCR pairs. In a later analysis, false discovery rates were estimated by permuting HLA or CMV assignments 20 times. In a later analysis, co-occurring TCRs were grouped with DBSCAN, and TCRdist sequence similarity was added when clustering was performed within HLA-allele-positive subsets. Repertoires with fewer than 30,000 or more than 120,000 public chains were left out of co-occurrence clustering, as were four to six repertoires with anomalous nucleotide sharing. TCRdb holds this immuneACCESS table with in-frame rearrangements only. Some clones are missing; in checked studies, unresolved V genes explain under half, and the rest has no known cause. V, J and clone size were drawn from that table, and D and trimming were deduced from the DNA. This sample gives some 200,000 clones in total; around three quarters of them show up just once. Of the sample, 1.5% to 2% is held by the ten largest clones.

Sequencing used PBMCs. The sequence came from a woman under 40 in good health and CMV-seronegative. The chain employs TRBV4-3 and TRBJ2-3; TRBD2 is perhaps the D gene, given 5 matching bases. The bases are TGCGCCAGCAGCCAACAGAGGGTAGGCACAGATACGCAGTATTTT. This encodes CASSQQRVGTDTQYF.